The 6 T cell receptor beta chains presented below share a single source sample, sequenced in a study of blood T cell repertoires in COVID-19. Sequenced by immunoSEQ multiplex PCR; TCRdb stores in-frame clones only, minus some. The sample shows roughly 180,000 clones, around 88% of them seen only once. Sequencing used peripheral blood. The receptor source for this set is a woman aged 25 to 39 with acute or convalescent COVID-19.

The J gene is TRBJ1-1, the V gene TRBV6-5; no clear D. Between the trimmed V and J ends, which lost 10 bases and 1 base, there was a span of 10 bases. Looked up from germline, CDR1 is MNHEY and CDR2 is SVGAGI. The CDR3 covers 12 residues. The CDR3: CAIEEENTEAFF. In DNA form, the CDR3 reads TGTGCCATCGAGGAGGAGAACACTGAAGCTTTCTTT.

V is TRBV19 and J is TRBJ2-1; maybe TRBD2 (5 bases). V was shortened by 9 bases and J by 4 bases, with 16 bases between the two germline ends. CDR3 length: 14 residues. Germline-derived CDR1 and CDR2 are LNHDA and SQIVND (reference sequence). The CDR3 sequence: CASGESNIYNEQFF. In DNA, the CDR3 is TGTGCCAGCGGGGAGTCTAACATTTACAATGAGCAGTTCTTC.

The V gene is TRBV5-8, the J gene TRBJ2-7, with D tentatively TRBD2 (6 bases). V was pared by 9 bases and J by 3 bases, with 19 bases between. The CDR3 is 14 amino acids. The germline V gene encodes CDR1 SGHTS and CDR2 YDEGEE. CDR3 coding DNA: TGTGCCACCCGCAATCCGGGGAGGATCTACGAGCAGTACTTC. Translated: CATRNPGRIYEQYF.

The chain is built from TRBV11-3 and TRBJ2-2, with 8 bases identical to TRBD2. This CDR3 has 15 residues. J gave up 5 bases and V 5 bases, and 7 bases lay outside the gene matches. Germline V CDR1 and CDR2: SGHNT, YENEEA. The CDR3 here is CASSREGPQTGELFF. DNA of the CDR3: TGTGCCAGCAGCCGGGAGGGACCACAGACCGGGGAGCTGTTTTTT.

Here the CDR3 reads CASSLEAGVNIQYF. The CDR3 DNA sequence: TGTGCCAGCAGCTTAGAGGCGGGAGTGAACATTCAGTACTTC. V usage is TRBV7-6 and J usage is TRBJ2-4; 7 nucleotides align to TRBD2. In germline, CDR1 is SGHVS, CDR2 FNYEAQ. V lost 1 base to trimming and J lost 7 bases; unmatched junction nucleotides: 4. The CDR3 is 14 residues long. The complete variable domain, with remaining parts taken from reference TRBV7-6 and TRBJ2-4, reads GAGVSQSPRYKVTKRGQDVALRCDPISGHVSLYWYRQALGQGPEFLTYFNYEAQQDKSGLPNDRFSAERPEGSISTLTIQRTEQRDSAMYRCASSLEAGVNIQYFGAGTRLSVL.

This chain links TRBV7-2 with TRBJ1-4, with 9 bases that match TRBD1. The trim removed 2 bases at V and 6 bases at J, leaving 1 base unmatched. The germline V gene encodes CDR1 SGHTA and CDR2 FQGNSA. This CDR3 has 14 residues. CDR3 DNA sequence: TGTGCCAGCAGCTTAAGGGACAGGGATGAAAAACTGTTTTTT. Protein sequence: CASSLRDRDEKLFF. The full variable domain, completed using reference TRBV7-2 and TRBJ1-4, is GAGVSQSPSNKVTEKGKDVELRCDPISGHTALYWYRQSLGQGLEFLIYFQGNSAPDKSGLPSDRFSAERTGGSVSTLTIQRTQQEDSAVYLCASSLRDRDEKLFFGSGTQLSVL.